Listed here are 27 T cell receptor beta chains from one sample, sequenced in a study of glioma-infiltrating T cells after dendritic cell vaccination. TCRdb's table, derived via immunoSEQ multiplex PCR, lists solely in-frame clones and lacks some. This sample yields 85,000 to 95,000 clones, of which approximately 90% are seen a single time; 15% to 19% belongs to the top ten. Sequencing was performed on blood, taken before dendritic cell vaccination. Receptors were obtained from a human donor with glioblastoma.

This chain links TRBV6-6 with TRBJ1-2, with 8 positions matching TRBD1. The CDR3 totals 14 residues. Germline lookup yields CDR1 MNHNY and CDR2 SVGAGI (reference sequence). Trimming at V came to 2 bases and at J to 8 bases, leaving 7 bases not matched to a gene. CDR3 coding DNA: TGTGCCAGCAGTTACACGGACAGGGCGAAGGGCTACACCTTC. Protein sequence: CASSYTDRAKGYTF.

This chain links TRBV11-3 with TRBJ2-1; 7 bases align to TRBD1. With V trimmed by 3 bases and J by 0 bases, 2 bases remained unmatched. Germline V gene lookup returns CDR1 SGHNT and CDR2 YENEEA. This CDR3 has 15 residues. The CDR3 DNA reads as TGTGCCAGCAGCTTCAGGGGGAGCTCCTACAATGAGCAGTTCTTC. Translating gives CASSFRGSSYNEQFF.

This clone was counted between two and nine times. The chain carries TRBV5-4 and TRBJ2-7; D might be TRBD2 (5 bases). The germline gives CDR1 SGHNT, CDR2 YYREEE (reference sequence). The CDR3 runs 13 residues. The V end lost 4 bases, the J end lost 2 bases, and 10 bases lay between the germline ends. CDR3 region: CASSLGSAYEQYF. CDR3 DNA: TGTGCCAGCAGCCTGGGGAGCGCCTACGAGCAGTACTTC.

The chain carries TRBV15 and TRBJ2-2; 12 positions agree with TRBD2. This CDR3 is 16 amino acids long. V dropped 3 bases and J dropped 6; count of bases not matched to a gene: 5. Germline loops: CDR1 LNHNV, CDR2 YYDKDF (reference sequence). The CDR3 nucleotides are TGTGCCACCAGCAGTCCTCTAGCGGGAGGGCCCGGGGAGCTGTTTTTT. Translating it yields CATSSPLAGGPGELFF.

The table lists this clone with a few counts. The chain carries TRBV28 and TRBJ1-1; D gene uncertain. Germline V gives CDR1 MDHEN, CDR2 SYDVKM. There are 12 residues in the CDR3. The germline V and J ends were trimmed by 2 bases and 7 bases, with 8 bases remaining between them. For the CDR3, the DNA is TGTGCCAGCAGTTTAATGACAAGTGAAGCTTTCTTT. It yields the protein CASSLMTSEAFF. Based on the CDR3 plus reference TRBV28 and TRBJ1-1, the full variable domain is DVKVTQSSRYLVKRTGEKVFLECVQDMDHENMFWYRQDPGLGLRLIYFSYDVKMKEKGDIPEGYSVSREKKERFSLILESASTNQTSMYLCASSLMTSEAFFGQGTRLTVV.

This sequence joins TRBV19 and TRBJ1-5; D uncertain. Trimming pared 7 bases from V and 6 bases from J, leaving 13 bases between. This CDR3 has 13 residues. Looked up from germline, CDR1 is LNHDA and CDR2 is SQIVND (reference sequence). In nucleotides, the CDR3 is TGTGCCAGTATGGGAGAGGATAGTCAGCCCCAGCATTTT. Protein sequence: CASMGEDSQPQHF.

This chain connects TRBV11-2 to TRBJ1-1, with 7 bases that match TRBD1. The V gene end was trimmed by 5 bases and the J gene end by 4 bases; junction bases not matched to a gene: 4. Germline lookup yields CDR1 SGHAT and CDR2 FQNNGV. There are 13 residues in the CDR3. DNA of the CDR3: TGTGCCAGCAGCCCAAGGACAGGCACTGAAGCTTTCTTT. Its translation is CASSPRTGTEAFF.

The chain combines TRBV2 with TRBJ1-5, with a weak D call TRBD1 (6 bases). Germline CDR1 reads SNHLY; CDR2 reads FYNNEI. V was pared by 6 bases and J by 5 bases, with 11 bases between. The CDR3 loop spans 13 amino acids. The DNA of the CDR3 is TGTGCCAGCAGAACAGGGCCCCATCAGCCCCAGCATTTT. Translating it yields CASRTGPHQPQHF.

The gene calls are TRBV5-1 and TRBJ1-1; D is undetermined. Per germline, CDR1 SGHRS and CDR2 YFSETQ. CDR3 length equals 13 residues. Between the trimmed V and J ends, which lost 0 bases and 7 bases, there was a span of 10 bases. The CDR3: CASSLGPVREAFF. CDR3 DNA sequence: TGCGCCAGCAGCTTGGGGCCCGTCCGTGAAGCTTTCTTT.

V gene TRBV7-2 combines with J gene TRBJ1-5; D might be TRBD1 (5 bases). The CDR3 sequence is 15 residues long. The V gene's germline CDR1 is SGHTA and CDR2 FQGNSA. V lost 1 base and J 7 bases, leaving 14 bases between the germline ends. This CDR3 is CASSLDGGSLQPQHF. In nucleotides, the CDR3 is TGTGCCAGCAGCTTAGATGGGGGGTCCTTGCAGCCCCAGCATTTT.

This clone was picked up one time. For the CDR3, the DNA is TGTGCCAGCAGCTACAGGGGAGCCGGGGAGCTGTTTTTT. It is translated as CASSYRGAGELFF. The V call is TRBV11-3, the J call TRBJ2-2; 7 bases map to TRBD1. J lost 6 bases, V lost 4 bases, and 2 bases had no gene match. CDR3 size: 13 residues. The germline V gene encodes CDR1 SGHNT and CDR2 YENEEA.

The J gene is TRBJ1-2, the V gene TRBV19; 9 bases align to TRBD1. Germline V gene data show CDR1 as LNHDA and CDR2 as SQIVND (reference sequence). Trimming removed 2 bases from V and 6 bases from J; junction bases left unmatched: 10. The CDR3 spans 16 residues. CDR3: CASSIPYDRGSDGYTF. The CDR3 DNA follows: TGTGCCAGTAGTATACCCTATGACAGGGGGTCCGATGGCTACACCTTC.

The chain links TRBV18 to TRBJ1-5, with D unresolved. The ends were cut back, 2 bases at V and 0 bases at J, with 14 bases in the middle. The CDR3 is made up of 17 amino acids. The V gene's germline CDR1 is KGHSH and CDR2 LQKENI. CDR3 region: CASSPVSGGGSNQPQHF. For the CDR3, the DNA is TGTGCCAGCTCACCAGTCTCGGGTGGTGGTAGCAATCAGCCCCAGCATTTT.

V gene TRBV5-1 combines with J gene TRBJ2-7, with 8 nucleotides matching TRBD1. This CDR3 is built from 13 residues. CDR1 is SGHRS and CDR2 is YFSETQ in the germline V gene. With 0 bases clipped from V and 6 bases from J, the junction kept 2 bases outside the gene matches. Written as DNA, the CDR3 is TGCGCCAGCAGCTTGGCAGGGGGCACCGAGCAGTACTTC. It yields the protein CASSLAGGTEQYF.

CDR3 DNA: TGTGCCACCAGCAGAGTCGGCCAGGGGAATGAGCCCCAGCATTTT. Translation gives CATSRVGQGNEPQHF. V is TRBV15 and J is TRBJ1-5; possible D gene TRBD1, 6 bases. CDR1 is LNHNV and CDR2 is YYDKDF in the germline V gene (reference sequence). The V and J ends lost 1 base and 8 bases respectively, with 15 bases between them. CDR3 length equals 15 residues.

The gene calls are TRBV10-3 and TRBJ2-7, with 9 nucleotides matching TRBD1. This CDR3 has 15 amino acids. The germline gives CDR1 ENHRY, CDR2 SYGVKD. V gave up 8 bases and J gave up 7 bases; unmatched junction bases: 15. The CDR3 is CAIGPTGGLVGEQYF. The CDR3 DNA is TGTGCCATCGGCCCCACAGGGGGCCTTGTGGGGGAGCAGTACTTC.

As DNA, the CDR3 is TGTGCCAGCAGCATATGGGACAGGGTCACCGGGGAGCTGTTTTTT. This codes for CASSIWDRVTGELFF. V usage is TRBV7-3 and J usage is TRBJ2-2; 9 bases line up with TRBD1. The CDR3 has 15 residues. Germline V CDR1 and CDR2: SGHTA, FQGTGA. J was trimmed by 4 bases and V by 5 bases; bases with no gene match: 5.

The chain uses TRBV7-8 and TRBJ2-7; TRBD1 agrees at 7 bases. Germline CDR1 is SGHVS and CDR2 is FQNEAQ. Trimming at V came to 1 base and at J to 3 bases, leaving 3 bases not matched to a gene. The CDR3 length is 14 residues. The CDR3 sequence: CASSLEQGYYEQYF. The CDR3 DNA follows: TGTGCCAGCAGCTTAGAACAGGGGTACTACGAGCAGTACTTC.

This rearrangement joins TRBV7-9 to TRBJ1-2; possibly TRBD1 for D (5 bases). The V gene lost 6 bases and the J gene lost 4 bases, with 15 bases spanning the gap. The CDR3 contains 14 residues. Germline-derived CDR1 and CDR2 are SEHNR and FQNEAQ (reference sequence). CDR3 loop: CASREGLSPYGYTF. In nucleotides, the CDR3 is TGTGCCAGCAGGGAGGGGCTCAGTCCCTATGGCTACACCTTC.

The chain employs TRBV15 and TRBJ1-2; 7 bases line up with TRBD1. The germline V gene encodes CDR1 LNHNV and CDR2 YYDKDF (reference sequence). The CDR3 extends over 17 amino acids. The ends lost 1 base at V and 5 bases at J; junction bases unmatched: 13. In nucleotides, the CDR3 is TGTGCCACCAGCAGAGGTTTGGAGGGGGCGTCACTGTATGGCTACACCTTC. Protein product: CATSRGLEGASLYGYTF.

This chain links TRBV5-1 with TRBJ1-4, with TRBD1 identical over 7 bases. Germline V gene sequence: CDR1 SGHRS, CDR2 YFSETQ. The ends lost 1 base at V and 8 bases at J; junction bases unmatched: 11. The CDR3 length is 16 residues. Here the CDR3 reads CASSLPTGTATEKLFF. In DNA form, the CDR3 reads TGCGCCAGCAGCTTGCCGACCGGGACAGCGACGGAAAAACTGTTTTTT.

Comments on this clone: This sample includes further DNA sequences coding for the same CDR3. The CDR3 bases are TGTGCCAGCAGTTTAGGGGGGTCATCTGGAAACACCATATATTTT. Its translation: CASSLGGSSGNTIYF. The chain couples TRBV27 to TRBJ1-3; possibly TRBD1 for D (5 bases). Germline values: CDR1 MNHEY, CDR2 SMNVEV (reference sequence). Trimming left V 2 bases short and J 1 base short, with 9 bases between. This CDR3 is built from 15 residues.

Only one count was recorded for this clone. This chain's CDR3 is CATNSGGALETQYF. The CDR3 DNA reads as TGTGCCACTAATAGCGGGGGGGCCCTGGAGACCCAGTACTTC. The chain uses TRBV5-4 and TRBJ2-5; 11 nucleotides agree with TRBD2. The V gene's germline CDR1 is SGHNT and CDR2 YYREEE (reference sequence). This CDR3 contains 14 residues. The V and J ends lost 9 bases and 5 bases, in that order; junction bases with no gene match: 9.

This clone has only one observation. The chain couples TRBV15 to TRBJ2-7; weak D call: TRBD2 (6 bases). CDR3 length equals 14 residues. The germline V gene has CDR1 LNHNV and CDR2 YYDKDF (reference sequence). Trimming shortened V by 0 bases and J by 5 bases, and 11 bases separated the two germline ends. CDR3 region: CATSRDRGRNEQYF. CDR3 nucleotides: TGTGCCACCAGCAGAGATCGGGGGAGGAACGAGCAGTACTTC.

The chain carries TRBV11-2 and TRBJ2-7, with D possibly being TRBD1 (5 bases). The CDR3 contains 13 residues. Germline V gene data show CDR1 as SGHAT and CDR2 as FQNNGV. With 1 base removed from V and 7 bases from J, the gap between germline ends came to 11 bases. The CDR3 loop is CASSLGGVGEQYF. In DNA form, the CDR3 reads TGTGCCAGCAGCTTAGGGGGCGTAGGAGAGCAGTACTTC. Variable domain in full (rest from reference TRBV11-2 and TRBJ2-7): EAGVAQSPRYKIIEKRQSVAFWCNPISGHATLYWYQQILGQGPKLLIQFQNNGVVDDSQLPKDRFSAERLKGVDSTLKIQPAKLEDSAVYLCASSLGGVGEQYFGPGTRLTVT.

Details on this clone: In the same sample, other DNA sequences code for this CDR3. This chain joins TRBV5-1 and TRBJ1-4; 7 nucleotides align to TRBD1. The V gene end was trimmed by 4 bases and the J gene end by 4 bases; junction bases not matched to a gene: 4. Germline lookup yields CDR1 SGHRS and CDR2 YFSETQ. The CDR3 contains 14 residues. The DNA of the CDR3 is TGCGCCAGCAGCCTCGCAGGGGGTAATGAAAAACTGTTTTTT. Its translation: CASSLAGGNEKLFF.

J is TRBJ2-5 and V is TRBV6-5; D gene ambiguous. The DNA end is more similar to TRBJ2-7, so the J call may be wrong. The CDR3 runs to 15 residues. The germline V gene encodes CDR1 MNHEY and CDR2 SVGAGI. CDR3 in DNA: TGTGCCAGCAGCTCACCCCCCCCCTTCTCCTACGAGCAGTACTTC. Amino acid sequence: CASSSPPPFSYEQYF.